This TCR beta chain was obtained from a study of T cell responses to AZD1222 COVID-19 vaccine. The study's findings and limits: Clonal diversity may have been underestimated in mostly white British donors. Only 5 or 6 individuals given AZD1222 were seropositive at baseline. Unmutated variant regions are reportedly the target of nearly half of TCRs that are spike-specific.

Germline V gives CDR1 SGHRS, CDR2 YFSETQ. The CDR3 contains 14 residues. The junction had 3 bases not matched to a gene; V was cut back by 4 bases and J by 5 bases. For this clone: Its antigen is still unknown.

The method was immunoSEQ multiplex PCR; TCRdb's version includes in-frame clones alone and lacks a portion of them. Here the sample spans approximately 100,000 clones, approximately 91% being singletons. The sample consisted of peripheral blood, taken 28 days after the second AZD1222 dose. The rearrangement uses TRBV5-1 and TRBJ2-5; 12 bases match TRBD2. This receptor was obtained from an adult who received the AZD1222 COVID-19 vaccine. DNA for the CDR3: TGCGCCAGCAGCAACGGACTAGCGGGGGAGACCCAGTACTTC. Encoded protein: CASSNGLAGETQYF. Variable domain in full (rest from reference TRBV5-1 and TRBJ2-5): KAGVTQTPRYLIKTRGQQVTLSCSPISGHRSVSWYQQTPGQGLQFLFEYFSETQRNKGNFPGRFSGRQFSNSRSEMNVSTLELGDSALYLCASSNGLAGETQYFGPGTRLLVL.